One T cell receptor beta chain is described in this entry. CDR3 length equals 17 residues. Trimming removed 0 bases from V and 0 bases from J, with 15 bases in between. The V gene's germline CDR1 is SGHTA and CDR2 FQGNSA. These data are taken from a study of blood T cells in healthy people across ages. With a J-beta primer mix and a sample-barcoded 5' primer, a second PCR ran about 6 to 11 cycles. From the 5' RACE reads, TCRdb called clonotypes with MiXCR, one entry per CDR3 protein. This table has roughly 1,700,000 distinct CDR3 sequences, 28% appearing once. The chain joins TRBV7-2 to TRBJ2-7; D might be TRBD2 (5 bases). The receptor was derived from a woman in her 30s in good health. The sequenced material came from blood. The CDR3 coding sequence is TGTGCCAGCAGCTTAGCCTTTGGACGGAGGAGCTCCTACGAGCAGTACTTC. Protein sequence: CASSLAFGRRSSYEQYF.